This T cell receptor (beta chain) appears in the sequencing data of a study of CD8+CD57+ T cells in acquired aplastic anemia. On the study more broadly: Across the sorted CD4+ and CD8+ cells, DNA amounts averaged about 3.1 ug. In CD4+ cells, healthy donors produced an average of around 11 million reads.

The study profiled TCR beta VDJ and CDR3 using genomic DNA as template. From the reads, TCRdb called clonotypes with MiXCR, one entry per CDR3 protein. The sample gives about 180,000 distinct CDR3 sequences, less than 55% of which show up once; under 3.5% is in the top ten. Germline lookup yields CDR1 DFQATT and CDR2 SNEGSKA (reference sequence). The CDR3 covers 16 residues. Trimming stripped 6 bases from V and 0 bases from J, with 18 bases between. The rearrangement links TRBV20-1 to TRBJ1-5, with D tentatively TRBD1 (5 bases). The sequence came from a human donor in good health. Sequencing was carried out using sorted CD4+, CD8+, or CD8+CD57+ T cells (not recorded which) from PBMCs. CDR3 nucleotides: TGCAGTGCCCCCCCCCAGGGCGAAAATAGCAATCAGCCCCAGCATTTT. Translating it yields CSAPPQGENSNQPQHF.